The rows below give T cell receptor beta chains drawn from one sample of a study of shared clonotypes between healthy human individuals. Profiling relied on immunoSEQ multiplex PCR, and the TCRdb table lists in-frame clones only, not all of them. The table shows under 1,900,000 clones, with 98% occurring only once. Material: naive CD4+ T cells sorted from blood. These receptors came from a man younger than 40 in good health. CDR3s include the opening cysteine and the closing phenylalanine or tryptophan. The order of the fields is D gene, clone size, V gene, J gene, CDR3 protein, CDR3 DNA. D genes are given only for firm matches. A clone size is listed for some rows: how often the clone was seen (once, few, many), or a class if it is expanded.

D gene: -; clone size: -; V gene: TRBV6-1; J gene: TRBJ1-2; CDR3 protein: CASSDGQPYNYGYTF; CDR3 DNA: TGTGCCAGCAGTGACGGACAGCCCTACAACTATGGCTACACCTTC
D gene: -; clone size: -; V gene: TRBV29-1; J gene: TRBJ1-2; CDR3 protein: CSVEGTMGGYTF; CDR3 DNA: TGCAGCGTTGAAGGCACAATGGGAGGCTACACCTTC
D gene: -; clone size: -; V gene: TRBV7-6; J gene: TRBJ1-4; CDR3 protein: CASSQTTNEKLFF; CDR3 DNA: TGTGCCAGCAGCCAAACAACTAATGAAAAACTGTTTTTT
D gene: -; clone size: -; V gene: TRBV7-2; J gene: TRBJ2-5; CDR3 protein: CASSLGRAGHHETQYF; CDR3 DNA: TGTGCCAGCAGCTTAGGTCGCGCGGGGCACCACGAGACCCAGTACTTC
D gene: -; clone size: -; V gene: TRBV28; J gene: TRBJ2-1; CDR3 protein: CASTAGRVGYSGNEQFF; CDR3 DNA: TGTGCCAGCACGGCAGGGCGCGTCGGGTACAGCGGTAATGAGCAGTTCTTC
D gene: TRBD1; clone size: -; V gene: TRBV28; J gene: TRBJ1-5; CDR3 protein: CASRATGGSGNQPQHF; CDR3 DNA: TGTGCCAGCAGAGCCACAGGGGGCTCGGGCAATCAGCCCCAGCATTTT
D gene: TRBD2; clone size: once; V gene: TRBV7-6; J gene: TRBJ2-1; CDR3 protein: CASSLVSGEGEQFF; CDR3 DNA: TGTGCCAGCAGCTTAGTCTCGGGGGAGGGTGAGCAGTTCTTC
D gene: -; clone size: -; V gene: TRBV18; J gene: TRBJ2-3; CDR3 protein: CASSPDSAGDTQYF; CDR3 DNA: TGTGCCAGCTCACCCGACTCTGCGGGCGATACGCAGTATTTT
D gene: -; clone size: -; V gene: TRBV11-2; J gene: TRBJ2-1; CDR3 protein: CASSSTRESSYNEQFF; CDR3 DNA: TGTGCCAGCAGCTCCACCAGGGAGAGCTCCTACAATGAGCAGTTCTTC
D gene: -; clone size: -; V gene: TRBV28; J gene: TRBJ2-7; CDR3 protein: CASSLDYPGEQYF; CDR3 DNA: TGTGCCAGCAGTTTGGACTACCCGGGGGAGCAGTACTTC
D gene: -; clone size: -; V gene: TRBV7-9; J gene: TRBJ1-1; CDR3 protein: CASSASQGWTEAFF; CDR3 DNA: TGTGCCAGCAGCGCTAGTCAGGGTTGGACTGAAGCTTTCTTT
D gene: -; clone size: -; V gene: TRBV13; J gene: TRBJ2-6; CDR3 protein: CASSPTASGANVLTF; CDR3 DNA: TGTGCCAGCAGCCCGACAGCTTCTGGGGCCAACGTCCTGACTTTC
D gene: TRBD2; clone size: -; V gene: TRBV5-1; J gene: TRBJ2-1; CDR3 protein: CASSPRTSGYNEQFF; CDR3 DNA: TGCGCCAGCAGCCCCCGGACTAGCGGCTACAATGAGCAGTTCTTC
D gene: TRBD2; clone size: -; V gene: TRBV18; J gene: TRBJ2-7; CDR3 protein: CASSPKTSGMNEQYF; CDR3 DNA: TGTGCCAGCTCACCGAAGACTAGCGGGATGAACGAGCAGTACTTC
D gene: -; clone size: -; V gene: TRBV2; J gene: TRBJ1-5; CDR3 protein: CASSAWGGPNQPQHF; CDR3 DNA: TGTGCCAGCAGTGCTTGGGGGGGCCCCAATCAGCCCCAGCATTTT
D gene: -; clone size: -; V gene: TRBV5-1; J gene: TRBJ2-5; CDR3 protein: CASSSWTVETQYF; CDR3 DNA: TGCGCCAGCAGCAGCTGGACTGTTGAGACCCAGTACTTC
D gene: -; clone size: -; V gene: TRBV10-3; J gene: TRBJ2-3; CDR3 protein: CAISVRGRTDTQYF; CDR3 DNA: TGTGCCATCAGTGTGAGAGGCCGCACAGATACGCAGTATTTT
D gene: -; clone size: -; V gene: TRBV7-9; J gene: TRBJ2-3; CDR3 protein: CATSVAGYADTQYF; CDR3 DNA: TGTGCCACCAGTGTGGCGGGATACGCAGATACGCAGTATTTT
D gene: -; clone size: -; V gene: TRBV15; J gene: TRBJ2-1; CDR3 protein: CATSTRGTYNEQFF; CDR3 DNA: TGTGCCACCAGCACTAGGGGAACCTACAATGAGCAGTTCTTC
D gene: -; clone size: once; V gene: TRBV18; J gene: TRBJ2-1; CDR3 protein: CASSPPVRGSEQFF; CDR3 DNA: TGTGCCAGCTCACCACCGGTCAGGGGCAGCGAGCAGTTCTTC
D gene: -; clone size: -; V gene: TRBV7-2; J gene: TRBJ2-2; CDR3 protein: CASSLRPLGELFF; CDR3 DNA: TGTGCCAGCAGCCTCCGACCCCTCGGGGAGCTGTTTTTT
D gene: -; clone size: -; V gene: TRBV7-6; J gene: TRBJ2-1; CDR3 protein: CASSAPLAAIYNEQFF; CDR3 DNA: TGTGCCAGCAGCGCCCCTTTAGCGGCAATCTACAATGAGCAGTTCTTC
D gene: -; clone size: -; V gene: TRBV10-1; J gene: TRBJ2-3; CDR3 protein: CASSESGTGTDTQYF; CDR3 DNA: TGCGCCAGCAGTGAAAGCGGAACCGGCACAGATACGCAGTATTTT
D gene: TRBD2; clone size: -; V gene: TRBV5-1; J gene: TRBJ2-7; CDR3 protein: CASTRRPGTSGSEQYF; CDR3 DNA: TGCGCCAGCACAAGACGCCCCGGGACTAGCGGGAGCGAGCAGTACTTC
D gene: TRBD2; clone size: -; V gene: TRBV19; J gene: TRBJ2-1; CDR3 protein: CASSTQLAGPYNEQFF; CDR3 DNA: TGTGCCAGTAGTACCCAACTAGCGGGTCCCTACAATGAGCAGTTCTTC
D gene: TRBD2; clone size: -; V gene: TRBV9; J gene: TRBJ2-1; CDR3 protein: CASSAGTSGYNEQFF; CDR3 DNA: TGTGCCAGCAGCGCGGGGACTAGCGGATACAATGAGCAGTTCTTC
D gene: -; clone size: -; V gene: TRBV7-2; J gene: TRBJ1-2; CDR3 protein: CASSSGHPSVRVYGYTF; CDR3 DNA: TGTGCCAGCAGCTCGGGACACCCTAGCGTTCGGGTCTATGGCTACACCTTC
D gene: TRBD1; clone size: -; V gene: TRBV7-2; J gene: TRBJ2-7; CDR3 protein: CASSPGTGGLDEQYF; CDR3 DNA: TGTGCCAGCAGCCCAGGGACAGGGGGTTTGGACGAGCAGTACTTC
D gene: -; clone size: -; V gene: TRBV5-1; J gene: TRBJ2-7; CDR3 protein: CASSLRTGNYEQYF; CDR3 DNA: TGCGCCAGCAGCTTGAGAACAGGGAACTACGAGCAGTACTTC
D gene: TRBD1; clone size: -; V gene: TRBV5-4; J gene: TRBJ2-7; CDR3 protein: CASSSEIARGPYEQYF; CDR3 DNA: TGTGCCAGCAGCTCCGAGATCGCCAGGGGGCCCTACGAGCAGTACTTC
D gene: TRBD2; clone size: -; V gene: TRBV25-1; J gene: TRBJ2-7; CDR3 protein: CASTPGLAGGKYEQYF; CDR3 DNA: TGTGCCAGCACCCCCGGCCTAGCGGGAGGGAAATACGAGCAGTACTTC
D gene: -; clone size: -; V gene: TRBV7-2; J gene: TRBJ2-1; CDR3 protein: CASSWRSSYNEQFF; CDR3 DNA: TGTGCCAGCAGCTGGCGGAGCTCCTACAATGAGCAGTTCTTC
D gene: -; clone size: -; V gene: TRBV5-1; J gene: TRBJ2-7; CDR3 protein: CASSRGGWTANYEQYF; CDR3 DNA: TGCGCCAGCAGCCGCGGAGGCTGGACAGCCAACTACGAGCAGTACTTC
D gene: TRBD1; clone size: -; V gene: TRBV2; J gene: TRBJ2-3; CDR3 protein: CASGRQGGTDTQYF; CDR3 DNA: TGTGCCAGCGGGAGACAGGGGGGCACAGATACGCAGTATTTT
D gene: -; clone size: -; V gene: TRBV6-1; J gene: TRBJ2-4; CDR3 protein: CASSGGQLAKNIQYF; CDR3 DNA: TGTGCCAGCAGTGGAGGACAGCTAGCCAAAAACATTCAGTACTTC
D gene: -; clone size: -; V gene: TRBV27; J gene: TRBJ1-1; CDR3 protein: CASSRLQGEAFF; CDR3 DNA: TGTGCCAGCAGTCGGCTCCAGGGTGAAGCTTTCTTT
D gene: TRBD1; clone size: -; V gene: TRBV7-9; J gene: TRBJ1-4; CDR3 protein: CASSTGEWEKLFF; CDR3 DNA: TGTGCCAGCAGCACAGGGGAATGGGAAAAACTGTTTTTT